These 19 T cell receptor beta chains originate from one sample sequenced in a study of cytomegalovirus exposure and HLA in healthy donors. PCR used 60 Vbeta primers and 13 Jbeta primers. Profiling relied on immunoSEQ multiplex PCR, and the TCRdb table lists in-frame clones only, not all of them. The sample records around 150,000 clones, 78% being singletons. Sequencing was done on a sample of PBMCs. These TCRs come from a male donor in good health and CMV-seronegative.

This clone turned up a few times. V usage is TRBV19 and J usage is TRBJ1-1; no clear D gene. This CDR3 comprises 15 residues. Germline V CDR1 and CDR2: LNHDA, SQIVND (reference sequence). With 0 bases removed from V and 8 bases from J, the gap between germline ends came to 16 bases. The CDR3 loop is CASSIDSERGAEAFF. The DNA for the CDR3 is TGTGCCAGTAGTATAGATAGTGAGCGGGGAGCCGAAGCTTTCTTT.

This rearrangement joins TRBV4-1 to TRBJ2-1, with TRBD2 matching over 8 bases. The length of the CDR3 is 18 residues. CDR1 is MGHRA and CDR2 is YSYEKL in the germline V gene. V was clipped by 0 bases and J by 4 bases; unmatched bases: 11. The CDR3, as DNA: TGCGCCAGCAGCCAAGAAGTCAGGGCTAGCGGGTTATACAATGAGCAGTTCTTC. Translating gives CASSQEVRASGLYNEQFF.

This clone occurred a few times. The rearrangement links TRBV7-2 to TRBJ1-2, with no clear D. The CDR3 is made up of 16 amino acids. V lost 7 bases to trimming and J lost 5 bases, with 23 bases between them. Germline V lookup: CDR1 SGHTA, CDR2 FQGNSA. CDR3: CASTPPTVGGIYGYTF. The CDR3 coding sequence is TGTGCCAGCACCCCCCCGACCGTCGGAGGCATTTATGGCTACACCTTC.

The gene calls are TRBV6-1 and TRBJ2-1; D possibly corresponds to TRBD2 (6 bases). The CDR3 length is 15 residues. V was cut by 6 bases and J by 2 bases, with 14 bases left in between. Per germline, CDR1 MNHNS and CDR2 SASEGT. The CDR3 loop reads CASSGRGGTYNEQFF. DNA of the CDR3: TGTGCCAGCAGCGGGCGGGGCGGGACCTACAATGAGCAGTTCTTC.

Comment on this clone: One end of the junction varies from germline; a read error may be responsible. The J gene is TRBJ2-1, the V gene TRBV5-1; D is perhaps TRBD2 (6 bases). This CDR3 has 15 amino acids. Germline CDR1 and CDR2: SGHRS and YFSETQ. CDR3 sequence (DNA): TGCCCCAGCAGCTTGACCCCCGGGGGATACAATGAGCAGTTCTTC. This sequence encodes CPSSLTPGGYNEQFF.

This clone was seen once. This chain connects TRBV7-6 to TRBJ2-3, with 9 bases matching TRBD2. This CDR3 contains 16 residues. The trim removed 5 bases at V and 1 base at J, leaving 7 bases unmatched. CDR1 is SGHVS, CDR2 FNYEAQ, per germline. CDR3 sequence (DNA): TGTGCCAGCAGCAATTTCGCGGGAGGGGGCACAGATACGCAGTATTTT. It codes for CASSNFAGGGTDTQYF. The whole variable domain, filled in from reference TRBV7-6 and TRBJ2-3, reads GAGVSQSPRYKVTKRGQDVALRCDPISGHVSLYWYRQALGQGPEFLTYFNYEAQQDKSGLPNDRFSAERPEGSISTLTIQRTEQRDSAMYRCASSNFAGGGTDTQYFGPGTRLTVL.

The V call is TRBV7-9, the J call TRBJ1-1, with D possibly being TRBD1 (5 bases). Germline V gene lookup returns CDR1 SEHNR and CDR2 FQNEAQ (reference sequence). This CDR3 has 13 residues. V was trimmed by 1 base and J by 8 bases, leaving 11 bases between them. CDR3 DNA sequence: TGTGCCAGCAGCTTAGAGAGGAGACAGGAAGCTTTCTTT. Protein product: CASSLERRQEAFF.

The V and J genes are TRBV4-1 and TRBJ2-5, with 7 bases identical to TRBD1. The CDR3 spans 16 residues. The J segment lost 3 bases and the V segment lost 1 base, leaving 8 bases of the junction unmatched. Germline V CDR1 and CDR2: MGHRA, YSYEKL. CDR3 sequence reads: CASSQVGQTRKETQYF. The CDR3 DNA follows: TGCGCCAGCAGCCAAGTGGGACAGACGAGAAAAGAGACCCAGTACTTC.

As to this clone: The sample carries other DNA sequences with the same CDR3. V and J are TRBV2 and TRBJ2-2; D is ambiguous. Trimming removed 5 bases from V and 2 bases from J, with 9 bases in between. The CDR3 has 14 residues. CDR1 and CDR2 (germline): SNHLY, FYNNEI. This CDR3 reads CASSLTPNTGELFF. CDR3 nucleotides: TGTGCCAGCAGTCTGACACCTAACACCGGGGAGCTGTTTTTT.

The V and J genes are TRBV5-4 and TRBJ1-2; 11 bases agree with TRBD1. Germline trimming cut 4 bases from V and 8 bases from J; bases unmatched to any gene: 4. Germline CDR1 and CDR2: SGHNT and YYREEE (reference sequence). The CDR3 is 13 amino acids. This chain's CDR3 is CASSGQGAGGYTF. For the CDR3, the DNA is TGTGCCAGCAGCGGACAGGGGGCGGGGGGCTACACCTTC.

In DNA, the CDR3 is TGTGCCAGCAGCCCAGACGCGGGCTCCTATAATTCACCCCTCCACTTT. Amino acid sequence: CASSPDAGSYNSPLHF. V usage is TRBV5-6 and J usage is TRBJ1-6, with D unresolved. The CDR3 covers 16 residues. Trimming removed 4 bases from V and 0 bases from J, with 11 bases in between. Germline-derived CDR1 and CDR2 are SGHDT and YYEEEE.

Of note for this clone: One junction end disagrees with the germline gene, perhaps due to a read error. The chain recombines TRBV5-4 with TRBJ2-5, with TRBD1 as a possible D gene (5 bases). The germline V gene has CDR1 SGHNT and CDR2 YYREEE (reference sequence). The CDR3 runs to 14 residues. This chain's CDR3 is CASSLSRVQEAQYF. CDR3 bases: TGTGCCAGCAGCTTGTCCAGGGTCCAAGAGGCCCAGTACTTC.

CDR3 in amino acids: CASSEQGLGPQHF. CDR3 nucleotide sequence: TGTGCCAGCAGCGAACAGGGGCTGGGGCCCCAGCATTTT. The chain carries TRBV7-2 and TRBJ1-5; TRBD1 matches 7 bases. Trimming took 5 bases from V and 9 from J; bases not matched to a gene: 7. The CDR3 runs to 13 residues. The germline V gene encodes CDR1 SGHTA and CDR2 FQGNSA.

The chain carries TRBV18 and TRBJ1-1; TRBD1 aligns across 8 bases. Germline V gene lookup returns CDR1 KGHSH and CDR2 LQKENI. The CDR3 runs to 17 residues. V lost 1 base to trimming and J lost 11 bases; unmatched junction nucleotides: 18. The CDR3 DNA reads as TGTGCCAGCTCACCACGACACTTACAGGGGGACTTCTCTGTGGCTTTCTTT. This gives the protein CASSPRHLQGDFSVAFF.

The chain is built from TRBV9 and TRBJ2-3; TRBD1 matches 8 bases. From germline, CDR1 is SGDLS and CDR2 YYNGEE. The CDR3 spans 16 residues. Losses at the gene ends were 5 bases for V and 2 bases for J; bases not matched to a gene: 10. CDR3 amino acids: CASSSKDRVHTDTQYF. CDR3 DNA: TGTGCCAGCAGTTCAAAGGACAGGGTTCACACAGATACGCAGTATTTT.

The chain combines TRBV25-1 with TRBJ1-2; TRBD1 agrees at 7 bases. The germline CDR1 and CDR2 sequences are MGHDK and SYGVNS. CDR3 size: 14 residues. After removal of 7 bases from V and 6 bases from J, the junction contained 11 bases not matched to a gene. The CDR3 DNA follows: TGTGCCAGCAAGAACAGGGGTGAGGTCCATGGCTACACCTTC. Translated, it gives CASKNRGEVHGYTF.

In its sample, this clone was seen once. This chain uses TRBV5-1 with TRBJ1-4; maybe TRBD1 (6 bases). The V end lost 0 bases, the J end lost 7 bases, and 19 bases lay between the germline ends. The CDR3 sequence is 17 residues long. CDR1 and CDR2 (germline): SGHRS, YFSETQ. For the CDR3, the DNA is TGCGCCAGCAGCTTGGAGGGTTGGGGGGGCCTTGGTGAAAAACTGTTTTTT. This translates into CASSLEGWGGLGEKLFF.

The rearrangement joins TRBV29-1 to TRBJ1-1, with 11 bases aligning to TRBD1. The V gene end was trimmed by 7 bases and the J gene end by 4 bases; junction bases not matched to a gene: 8. The CDR3 totals 14 residues. The germline gives CDR1 SQVTM, CDR2 ANQGSEA. The CDR3 here is CSARSGTGGTEAFF. In nucleotides, the CDR3 is TGCAGCGCCCGATCTGGGACAGGGGGCACTGAAGCTTTCTTT.

The chain employs TRBV27 and TRBJ2-1; TRBD2 aligns across 7 bases. Unmatched junction bases numbered 6, after V lost 6 bases and J lost 4 bases. From germline, CDR1 is MNHEY and CDR2 SMNVEV (reference sequence). CDR3 length equals 14 residues. The CDR3 is CASSERGAYNEQFF. The CDR3 DNA is TGTGCCAGCAGCGAGCGGGGAGCTTACAATGAGCAGTTCTTC.